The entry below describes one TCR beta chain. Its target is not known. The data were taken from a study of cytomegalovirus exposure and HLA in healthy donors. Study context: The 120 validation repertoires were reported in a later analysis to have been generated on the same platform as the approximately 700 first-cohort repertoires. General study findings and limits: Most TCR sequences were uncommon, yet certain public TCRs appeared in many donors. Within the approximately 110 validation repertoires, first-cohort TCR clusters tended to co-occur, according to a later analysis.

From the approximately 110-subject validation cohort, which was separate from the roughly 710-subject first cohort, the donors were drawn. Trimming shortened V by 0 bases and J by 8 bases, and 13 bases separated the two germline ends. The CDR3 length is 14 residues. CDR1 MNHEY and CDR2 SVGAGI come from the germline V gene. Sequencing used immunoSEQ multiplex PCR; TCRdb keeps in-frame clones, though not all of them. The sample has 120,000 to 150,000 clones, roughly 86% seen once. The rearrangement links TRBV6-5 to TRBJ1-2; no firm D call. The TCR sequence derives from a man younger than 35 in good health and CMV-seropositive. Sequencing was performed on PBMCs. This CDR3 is CASSYSSSGRGYTF. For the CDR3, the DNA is TGTGCCAGCAGTTACTCTAGTTCGGGGAGGGGCTACACCTTC.